This is a list of T cell receptor beta chains from one sample in a study of CD8+ T cells in alopecia areata. Some clones are missing from TCRdb's copy, which holds only in-frame ones; the method was immunoSEQ multiplex PCR. The sample contains 95,000 to 110,000 clones, 45% to 60% of which appear only once. Sequencing used CD4+ T cells sorted from blood. The origin of the receptors is a human donor in good health. CDR3s include the opening cysteine and the closing phenylalanine or tryptophan.

V gene,J gene,CDR3 protein
TRBV30,TRBJ2-1,CAWSVGGGTNNEQFF
TRBV7-2,TRBJ2-5,CASSLLGQGQGTQYF
TRBV29-1,TRBJ2-7,CSVRTGPSSYEQYF
TRBV7-9,TRBJ2-3,CASSYVIAGGPDTQYF
TRBV18,TRBJ1-2,CASSPGPAYGYTF
TRBV5-1,TRBJ1-2,CASSLDRGDYGYTF
TRBV25-1,TRBJ2-3,CASSENTLTATSTDTQYF
TRBV6-6,TRBJ2-5,CASGTGTQETQYF
TRBV29-1,TRBJ1-2,CSVVVQGAYGYTF
TRBV30,TRBJ1-3,CAWILTASGNTIYF